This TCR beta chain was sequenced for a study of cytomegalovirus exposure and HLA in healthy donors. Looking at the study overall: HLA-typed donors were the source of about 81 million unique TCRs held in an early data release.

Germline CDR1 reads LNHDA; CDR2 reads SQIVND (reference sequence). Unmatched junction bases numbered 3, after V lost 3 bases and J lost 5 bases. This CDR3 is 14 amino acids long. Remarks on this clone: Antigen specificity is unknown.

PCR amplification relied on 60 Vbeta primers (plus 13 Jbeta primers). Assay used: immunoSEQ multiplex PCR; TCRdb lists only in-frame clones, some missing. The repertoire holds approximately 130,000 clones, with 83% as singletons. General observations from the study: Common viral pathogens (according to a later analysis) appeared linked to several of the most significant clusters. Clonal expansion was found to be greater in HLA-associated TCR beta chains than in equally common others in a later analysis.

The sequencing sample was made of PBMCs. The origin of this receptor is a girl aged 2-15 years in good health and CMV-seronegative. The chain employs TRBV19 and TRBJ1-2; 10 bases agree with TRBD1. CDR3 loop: CASSIGTGVYGYTF. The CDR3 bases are TGTGCCAGTAGTATCGGGACAGGGGTTTATGGCTACACCTTC.